This T cell receptor (beta chain) derives from a study of Ad26.COV2.S vaccination and SARS-CoV-2 variants (dated by TCRdb to about 2021). Regarding the research as a whole: Vaccine-arm donors came from COV1001, a multicentre, randomized, double-blind, placebo-controlled phase I-IIa trial of Ad26.COV2.S in healthy adults. TCRbeta repertoire sequencing was used to assess the specificity and breadth of SARS-CoV-2-reactive T cell receptors after Ad26.COV2.S vaccination. Trial participants were randomized into five groups of five: low-dose or high-dose Ad26.COV2.S given once or twice, or placebo on both occasions. Investigators did not know the trial group allocation while performing experiments and assessing outcomes. A total of approximately 30 samples were included in the TCR-sequenced set, comprising 19 Ad26.COV2.S vaccine recipients, 5 placebo recipients and 8 SARS-CoV-2 convalescent individuals. Ad26.COV2.S was administered intramuscularly at a dose of 5x10^10 or 1x10^11 viral particles, either as one shot or as two shots given 56 days apart. Broad study findings and their caveats: After vaccination, substantial breadth of spike-specific CD8+ and CD4+ T cell responses was reported. The authors noted that total T cell responses may have been underestimated by the TCR breadth and depth analyses. Vaccine and placebo recipients had similar non-spike TCR breadth, a finding consistent with the vaccine containing only spike. The study lacked the statistical power to compare responses across vaccine doses or regimens. Ad26.COV2.S recipients had higher spike-specific TCR breadth than placebo recipients (P = 0.0014).

TCRbeta CDR3 regions were sequenced with the immunoSEQ Assay. After extraction, genomic DNA underwent amplification by bias-controlled multiplex PCR, followed by high-throughput sequencing. The published analysis was carried out like this. To quantify the absolute abundance of every unique TCRbeta CDR3 region, sequences were collapsed and filtered. T cell fraction was estimated by normalizing TCRbeta template counts to usable DNA, with usable DNA measured through amplification of reference genes found in all nucleated cells. Repertoire TCRs were annotated as SARS-CoV-2-specific when V gene, CDR3 amino acid sequence and J gene were exactly matched to a known reactive TCR set. The reference SARS-CoV-2 TCR set was derived from MIRA and filtered for enrichment in COVID-19-positive ImmuneCODE repertoires, a step that removed public or cross-reactive TCRs. Based on the MIRA antigens, annotated TCRs were further analysed at the level of specific ORF or position within ORF. Depth was the summed frequency of annotated unique rearrangements, while breadth was defined as annotated unique rearrangements over total unique productive rearrangements. Two-sided Wilcoxon rank-sum tests were applied when comparing TCR breadth between groups. In its TCRdb copy, this immuneACCESS table keeps in-frame sequences only and misses some clones. Where compared with another copy, unresolved V genes explain less than half of these, and the others have no known cause. For V, J and clone size, that table is used; D and trimming come from the DNA. Present in this sample are hundreds of thousands of clones, about 85% of which were seen just once. The ten largest clonotypes hold roughly 3.3% of the sample.

Explained via the paper, the treatment or condition label denotes: 19 received Ad26.COV2.S at low or high dose, single or two shots; about 5 received placebo; per-sample allocation not given. For vaccine and placebo recipients, repertoires were sequenced using samples collected on day 63 after the first injection. In Cohort 1b, 25 to 30 adults aged 18-55 years were enrolled at a single site in Boston, USA, between 29 July and 7 August 2020. Ad26.COV2.S was a replication-incompetent adenovirus type 26 vector that expressed a prefusion-stabilized SARS-CoV-2 spike protein derived from the original Wuhan strain. Concerning this clone itself: Its cognate antigen has yet to be identified. The input lacks base qualities; no much larger clone sits a single base away.

This material consisted of peripheral blood, taken in a trial of Ad26.COV2.S vaccine versus placebo. The receptor comes from a person aged 18 to 65 who received the Ad26.COV2.S COVID-19 vaccine or a placebo.

CDR3 reads: CASSALGAGGKVETQYF. The DNA sequence is TGTGCCAGCAGTGCCCTAGGAGCGGGGGGGAAGGTGGAGACCCAGTACTTC. The rearranged chain carries TRBV25-1 and TRBJ2-5; 10 central bases correspond to TRBD2. The CDR3 has 17 amino acids, counting the end cysteine and phenylalanine. The read is trimmed to its CDR3 DNA, 51 bases read in frame from base 1. Looking up the germline V gene yields CDR1 MGHDK and CDR2 SYGVNS. At the junction V is shortened by 4 bases and J by 5 bases; bases outside the gene matches: 13. Full variable domain (CDR3 extended with the reference TRBV25-1 and TRBJ2-5 proteins): EADIYQTPRYLVIGTGKKITLECSQTMGHDKMYWYQQDPGMELHLIHYSYGVNSTEKGDLSSESTVSRIRTEHFPLTLESARPSHTSQYLCASSALGAGGKVETQYFGPGTRLLVL.